This T cell receptor (beta chain) stems from a study of T cells after yellow fever vaccination. Generation of TCR cDNA used 5'RACE template switching (which added a universal primer site and UMIs). TCRdb processed the 5' RACE reads anew with MiXCR; each CDR3 protein has one entry. The data hold about 400,000 distinct CDR3 sequences, with 6.2% observed a single time. This CDR3 region has 13 residues. From germline, CDR1 is KGHSH and CDR2 LQKENI. The V gene lost 3 bases and the J gene lost 3 bases, with 8 bases spanning the gap. This clonotype was seen a few times. Its antigen is undetermined. General study points: Researchers cautioned that FACS-sorted repertoires could harbor abundant clonotypes contaminating from the bulk population. A minor fraction of clonotypes spanned both CD4 and CD8 compartments.

This rearrangement joins TRBV18 to TRBJ1-2; D uncertain. The sequence was obtained from a man aged 25-45 years who received the YFV17D yellow fever vaccine. Sequenced material: PBMCs, taken 5 days after the yellow fever booster vaccination. The CDR3: CASSPMTDYGYTF. The CDR3 nucleotides read TGTGCCAGCTCACCTATGACGGACTATGGCTACACCTTC.